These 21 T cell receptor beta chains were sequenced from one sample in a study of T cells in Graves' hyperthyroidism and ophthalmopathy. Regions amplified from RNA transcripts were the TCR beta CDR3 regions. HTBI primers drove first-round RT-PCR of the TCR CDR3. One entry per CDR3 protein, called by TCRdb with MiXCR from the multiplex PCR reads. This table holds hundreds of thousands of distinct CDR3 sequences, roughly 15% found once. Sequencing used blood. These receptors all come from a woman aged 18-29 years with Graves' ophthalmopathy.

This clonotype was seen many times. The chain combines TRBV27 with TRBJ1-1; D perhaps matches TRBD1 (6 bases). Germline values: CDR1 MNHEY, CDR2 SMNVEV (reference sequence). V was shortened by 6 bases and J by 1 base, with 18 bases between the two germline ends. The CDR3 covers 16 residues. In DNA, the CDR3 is TGTGCCAGCAGACCCATACCAGGGGCCACGAACACTGAAGCTTTCTTT. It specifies CASRPIPGATNTEAFF.

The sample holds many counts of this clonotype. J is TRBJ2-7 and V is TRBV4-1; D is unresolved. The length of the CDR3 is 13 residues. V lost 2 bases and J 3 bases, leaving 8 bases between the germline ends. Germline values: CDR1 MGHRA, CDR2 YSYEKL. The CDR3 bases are TGCGCCAGCAGCCAAAGGTCAAACTACGAGCAGTACTTC. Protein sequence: CASSQRSNYEQYF.

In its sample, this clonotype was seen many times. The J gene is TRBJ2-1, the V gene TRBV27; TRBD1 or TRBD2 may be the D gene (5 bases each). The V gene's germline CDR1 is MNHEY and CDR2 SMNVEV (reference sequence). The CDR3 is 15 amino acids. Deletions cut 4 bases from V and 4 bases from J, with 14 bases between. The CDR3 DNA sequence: TGTGCCAGCAGTTCCGGGACGAGGGCATACAATGAGCAGTTCTTC. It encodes CASSSGTRAYNEQFF.

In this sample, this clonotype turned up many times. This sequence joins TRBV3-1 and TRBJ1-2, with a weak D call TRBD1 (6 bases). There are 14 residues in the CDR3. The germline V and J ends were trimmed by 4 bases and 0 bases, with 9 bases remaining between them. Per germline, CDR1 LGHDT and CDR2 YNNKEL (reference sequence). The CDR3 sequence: CASSLRTANYGYTF. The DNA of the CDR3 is TGTGCCAGCAGCCTGCGGACAGCTAACTATGGCTACACCTTC.

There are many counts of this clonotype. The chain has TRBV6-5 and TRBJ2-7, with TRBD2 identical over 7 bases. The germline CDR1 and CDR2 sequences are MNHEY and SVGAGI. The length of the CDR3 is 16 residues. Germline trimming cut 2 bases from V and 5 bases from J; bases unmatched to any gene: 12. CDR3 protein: CASSYGAGVGLDEQYF. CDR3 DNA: TGTGCCAGCAGTTACGGCGCGGGAGTGGGTTTGGACGAGCAGTACTTC.

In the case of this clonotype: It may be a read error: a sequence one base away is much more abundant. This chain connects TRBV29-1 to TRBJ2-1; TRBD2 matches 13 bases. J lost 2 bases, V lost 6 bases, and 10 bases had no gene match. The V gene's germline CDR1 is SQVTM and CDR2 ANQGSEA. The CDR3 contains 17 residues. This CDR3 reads CSVCLIGTSGAYNEQFF. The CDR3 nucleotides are TGCAGCGTCTGTTTGATCGGGACTAGCGGGGCCTACAATGAGCAGTTCTTC.

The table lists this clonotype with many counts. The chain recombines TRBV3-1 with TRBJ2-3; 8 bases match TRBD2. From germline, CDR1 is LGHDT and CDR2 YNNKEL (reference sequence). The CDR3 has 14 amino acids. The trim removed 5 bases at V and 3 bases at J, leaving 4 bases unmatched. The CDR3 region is CASSLGLETDTQYF. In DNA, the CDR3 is TGTGCCAGCAGCTTGGGACTAGAGACAGATACGCAGTATTTT.

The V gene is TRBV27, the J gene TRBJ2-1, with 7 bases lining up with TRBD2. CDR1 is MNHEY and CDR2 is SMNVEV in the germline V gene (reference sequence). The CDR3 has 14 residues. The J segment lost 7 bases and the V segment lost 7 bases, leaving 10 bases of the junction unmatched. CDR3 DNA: TGTGCCAGCACCACTAGCGCTGGTCTGAATGAGCAGTTCTTC. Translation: CASTTSAGLNEQFF.

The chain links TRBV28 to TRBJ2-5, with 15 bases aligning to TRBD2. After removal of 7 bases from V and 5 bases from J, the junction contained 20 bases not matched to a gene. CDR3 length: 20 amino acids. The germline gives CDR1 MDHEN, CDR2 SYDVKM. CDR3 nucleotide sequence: TGTGCCAGCAACCCAACGGTGAGGACTAGCGGGGGGGCGGCCGGGGAGACCCAGTACTTC. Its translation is CASNPTVRTSGGAAGETQYF.

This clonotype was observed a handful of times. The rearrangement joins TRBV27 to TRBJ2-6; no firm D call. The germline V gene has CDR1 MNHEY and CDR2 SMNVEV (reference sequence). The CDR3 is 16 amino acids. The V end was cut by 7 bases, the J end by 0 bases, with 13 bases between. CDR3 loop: CASTPRYRSGANVLTF. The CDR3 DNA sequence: TGTGCCAGCACTCCCAGATACCGCTCTGGGGCCAACGTCCTGACTTTC. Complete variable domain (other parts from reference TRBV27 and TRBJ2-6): EAQVTQNPRYLITVTGKKLTVTCSQNMNHEYMSWYRQDPGLGLRQIYYSMNVEVTDKGDVPEGYKVSRKEKRNFPLILESPSPNQTSLYFCASTPRYRSGANVLTFGAGSRLTVL.

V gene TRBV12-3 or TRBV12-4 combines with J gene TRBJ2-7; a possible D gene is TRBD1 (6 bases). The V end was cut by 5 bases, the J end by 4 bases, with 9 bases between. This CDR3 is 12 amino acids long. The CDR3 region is CASSPGEYEQYF. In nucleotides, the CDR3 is TGTGCCAGCAGTCCAGGGGAATACGAGCAGTACTTC.

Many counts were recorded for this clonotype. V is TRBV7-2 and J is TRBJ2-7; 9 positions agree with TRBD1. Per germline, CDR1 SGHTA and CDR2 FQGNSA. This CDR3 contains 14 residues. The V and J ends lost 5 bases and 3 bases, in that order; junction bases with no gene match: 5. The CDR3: CASSRQGGRYEQYF. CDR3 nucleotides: TGTGCCAGCAGCCGACAGGGGGGACGCTACGAGCAGTACTTC.

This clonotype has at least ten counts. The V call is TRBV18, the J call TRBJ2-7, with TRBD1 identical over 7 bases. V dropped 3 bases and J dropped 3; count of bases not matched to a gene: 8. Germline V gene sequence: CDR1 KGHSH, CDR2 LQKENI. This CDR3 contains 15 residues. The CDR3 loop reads CASSPEWGQFYEQYF. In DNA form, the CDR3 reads TGTGCCAGCTCACCTGAATGGGGACAGTTCTACGAGCAGTACTTC.

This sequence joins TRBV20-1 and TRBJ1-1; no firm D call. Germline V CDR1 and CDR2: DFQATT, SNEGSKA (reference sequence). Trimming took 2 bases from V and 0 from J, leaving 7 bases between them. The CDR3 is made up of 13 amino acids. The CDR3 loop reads CSARYAMNTEAFF. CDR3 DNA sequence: TGCAGTGCTAGATATGCCATGAACACTGAAGCTTTCTTT.

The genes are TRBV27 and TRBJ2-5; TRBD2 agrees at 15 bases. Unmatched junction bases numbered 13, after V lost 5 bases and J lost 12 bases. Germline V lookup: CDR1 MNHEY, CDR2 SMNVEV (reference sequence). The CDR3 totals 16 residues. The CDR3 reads CASSRSGTSGRRGEYF. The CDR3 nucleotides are TGTGCCAGCAGTCGATCCGGGACTAGCGGGAGGAGGGGGGAGTACTTC.

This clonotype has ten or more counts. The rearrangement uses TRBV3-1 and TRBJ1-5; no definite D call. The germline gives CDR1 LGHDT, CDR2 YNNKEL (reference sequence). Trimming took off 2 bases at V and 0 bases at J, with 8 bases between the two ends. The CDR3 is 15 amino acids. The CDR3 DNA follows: TGTGCCAGCAGCCAAAGTCATTATAGCAATCAGCCCCAGCATTTT. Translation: CASSQSHYSNQPQHF.

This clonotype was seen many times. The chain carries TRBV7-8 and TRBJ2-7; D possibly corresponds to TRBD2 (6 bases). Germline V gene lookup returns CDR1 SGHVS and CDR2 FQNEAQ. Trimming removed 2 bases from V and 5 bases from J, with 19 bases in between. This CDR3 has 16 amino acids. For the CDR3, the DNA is TGTGCCAGCAGCTTACCCGCGGGAACCGGGACCCACGAGCAGTACTTC. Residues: CASSLPAGTGTHEQYF.

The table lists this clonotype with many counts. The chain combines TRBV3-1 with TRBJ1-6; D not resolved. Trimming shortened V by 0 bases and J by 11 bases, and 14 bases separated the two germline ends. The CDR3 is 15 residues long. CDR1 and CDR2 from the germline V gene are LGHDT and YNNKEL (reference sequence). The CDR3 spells CASSQDQGLATPLHF. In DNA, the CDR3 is TGTGCCAGCAGCCAAGATCAAGGGTTAGCGACACCCCTCCACTTT.

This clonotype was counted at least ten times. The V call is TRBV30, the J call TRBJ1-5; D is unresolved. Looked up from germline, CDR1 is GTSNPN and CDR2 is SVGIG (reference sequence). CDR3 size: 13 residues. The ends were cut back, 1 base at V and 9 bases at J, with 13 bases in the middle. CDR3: CAWSDGGRRPQHF. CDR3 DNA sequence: TGTGCCTGGAGTGACGGTGGCCGAAGGCCCCAGCATTTT.

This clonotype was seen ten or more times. CDR3 residues: CSARGTGSGEQYF. CDR3 bases: TGCAGTGCTAGGGGGACAGGGAGCGGCGAGCAGTACTTC. The genes are TRBV20-1 and TRBJ2-7; 9 nucleotides match TRBD1. CDR1 DFQATT and CDR2 SNEGSKA come from the germline V gene (reference sequence). This CDR3 comprises 13 residues. J was trimmed by 6 bases and V by 3 bases; bases with no gene match: 6.

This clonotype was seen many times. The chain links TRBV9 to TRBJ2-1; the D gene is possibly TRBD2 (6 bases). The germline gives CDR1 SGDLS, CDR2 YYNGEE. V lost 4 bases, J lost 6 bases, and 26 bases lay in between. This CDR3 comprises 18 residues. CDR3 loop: CASSPTSHYTGLLNEQFF. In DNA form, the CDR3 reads TGTGCCAGCAGCCCCACCTCCCATTACACGGGACTTCTCAATGAGCAGTTCTTC.